The rows below give T cell receptor beta chains drawn from one sample of a study of immune reconstitution after stem cell transplant in scleroderma. Each CDR3 protein is one row after TCRdb ran MiXCR on the RT-PCR reads. The sample shows 2,500 to 3,500 distinct CDR3 sequences, 7% to 9.5% of them seen only once. Sampling was done before or after autologous hematopoietic stem cell transplantation (not recorded which). These receptors all stem from a female donor with systemic sclerosis. Each CDR3 is given with its conserved first and last residue. Fields, in order: V gene, J gene, clone size, D gene, CDR3 protein, CDR3 DNA. A D gene is named only where the DNA matches it firmly. Some rows mark clone size as missing; the rest say once, few, many or name a class of expanded clone.

V: TRBV6-5; J: TRBJ1-1; size: -; D: TRBD1; CDR3: CASSYSTGITEAFF; DNA: TGTGCCAGCAGTTACTCGACAGGGATCACTGAAGCTTTCTTT
V: TRBV5-1; J: TRBJ2-3; size: few; D: -; CDR3: CASSLSYTDTQYF; DNA: TGCGCCAGCAGCTTGTCGTACACAGATACGCAGTATTTT
V: TRBV6-2/TRBV6-3; J: TRBJ1-1; size: -; D: -; CDR3: CASSYALRGEAFF; DNA: TGTGCCAGCAGTTACGCGCTCAGGGGAGAAGCTTTCTTT
V: TRBV20-1; J: TRBJ2-1; size: -; D: -; CDR3: CSAIRDNEQFF; DNA: TGCAGTGCGATTCGGGACAATGAGCAGTTCTTC
V: TRBV5-6; J: TRBJ2-5; size: few; D: -; CDR3: CASSVPTGYQETQYF; DNA: TGTGCCAGCAGCGTTCCTACAGGGTACCAAGAGACCCAGTACTTC
V: TRBV7-2; J: TRBJ2-5; size: medium-sized; D: -; CDR3: CASSLAIGSSQETQYF; DNA: TGTGCCAGCAGCTTAGCCATCGGCAGTTCCCAAGAGACCCAGTACTTC
V: TRBV5-1; J: TRBJ2-2; size: few; D: -; CDR3: CASSLVAGSNTGELFF; DNA: TGCGCCAGCAGCTTGGTCGCAGGGTCGAACACCGGGGAGCTGTTTTTT
V: TRBV20-1; J: TRBJ1-5; size: few; D: -; CDR3: CSARERRAGHNQPQHF; DNA: TGCAGTGCTAGAGAAAGGAGGGCCGGTCACAATCAGCCCCAGCATTTT
V: TRBV5-1; J: TRBJ2-3; size: few; D: TRBD2; CDR3: CASSHQGLGTDTQYF; DNA: TGCGCCAGCAGCCATCAGGGACTAGGGACAGATACGCAGTATTTT
V: TRBV5-1; J: TRBJ2-3; size: medium-sized; D: -; CDR3: CASNTFPMDTDTQYF; DNA: TGCGCCAGCAACACCTTTCCTATGGACACAGATACGCAGTATTTT
V: TRBV20-1; J: TRBJ1-5; size: medium-sized; D: -; CDR3: CSATDGNQPQHF; DNA: TGCAGTGCGACGGACGGCAATCAGCCCCAGCATTTT
V: TRBV5-6; J: TRBJ2-7; size: -; D: -; CDR3: CASSSGGTAYYEQYF; DNA: TGTGCCAGCAGCTCGGGCGGGACGGCATACTACGAGCAGTACTTC
V: TRBV12-3/TRBV12-4; J: TRBJ2-4; size: -; D: -; CDR3: CASSFDGTKNIQYF; DNA: TGTGCCAGCAGTTTTGATGGGACCAAAAACATTCAGTACTTC
V: TRBV7-2; J: TRBJ1-2; size: medium-sized; D: -; CDR3: CASSVRENYGYTF; DNA: TGTGCCAGCAGCGTCCGGGAGAACTATGGCTACACCTTC
V: TRBV20-1; J: TRBJ2-5; size: medium-sized; D: -; CDR3: CSAGLGETQYF; DNA: TGCAGTGCTGGATTAGGGGAGACCCAGTACTTC
V: TRBV10-3; J: TRBJ1-2; size: medium-sized; D: -; CDR3: CAISESTRAGLRYGYTF; DNA: TGTGCCATCAGTGAGTCGACTCGGGCAGGGCTCCGCTATGGCTACACCTTC
V: TRBV20-1; J: TRBJ2-7; size: -; D: -; CDR3: CSARTDRLNYEQYF; DNA: TGCAGTGCTAGGACCGACAGGCTGAACTACGAGCAGTACTTC
V: TRBV6-5; J: TRBJ2-3; size: few; D: -; CDR3: CASSYDFKNTQYF; DNA: TGTGCCAGCAGTTACGACTTCAAGAATACGCAGTATTTT
V: TRBV2; J: TRBJ2-7; size: large; D: -; CDR3: CASSSDAQYEQYF; DNA: TGTGCCAGCTCATCGGACGCTCAATACGAGCAGTACTTC
V: TRBV29-1; J: TRBJ2-1; size: -; D: -; CDR3: CSVADLRGDEQFF; DNA: TGCAGCGTTGCTGACCTTCGAGGGGATGAGCAGTTCTTC
V: TRBV5-4; J: TRBJ1-6; size: -; D: -; CDR3: CASSLERASPLHF; DNA: TGTGCCAGCAGCTTGGAAAGGGCTTCACCCCTCCACTTT
V: TRBV27; J: TRBJ1-5; size: medium-sized; D: -; CDR3: CASSLYGDRGGPQHF; DNA: TGTGCCAGCAGTTTATACGGGGACCGGGGAGGACCCCAGCATTTT
V: TRBV2; J: TRBJ1-1; size: large; D: -; CDR3: CASSGERNTEAFF; DNA: TGTGCCAGCAGTGGGGAACGGAACACTGAAGCTTTCTTT
V: TRBV27; J: TRBJ1-2; size: -; D: TRBD1; CDR3: CASSLQGARGYTF; DNA: TGTGCCAGCAGTCTACAGGGGGCTCGGGGCTACACCTTC
V: TRBV9; J: TRBJ2-3; size: medium-sized; D: TRBD2; CDR3: CASSPSSGATDTQYF; DNA: TGTGCCAGCAGCCCCAGCAGCGGGGCCACAGATACGCAGTATTTT
V: TRBV6-1; J: TRBJ2-5; size: medium-sized; D: TRBD2; CDR3: CASSEAAGATQYF; DNA: TGTGCCAGCAGTGAAGCAGCGGGGGCGACCCAGTACTTC
V: TRBV29-1; J: TRBJ1-6; size: -; D: -; CDR3: CSVRDYNSPLHF; DNA: TGCAGCGTTCGAGACTATAATTCACCCCTCCACTTT
V: TRBV5-1; J: TRBJ2-3; size: few; D: -; CDR3: CASSLQGGGTDTQYF; DNA: TGCGCCAGCAGCTTGCAGGGCGGTGGCACAGATACGCAGTATTTT
V: TRBV2; J: TRBJ2-1; size: medium-sized; D: TRBD1; CDR3: CASRVQGAGPYNEQFF; DNA: TGTGCCAGCAGGGTGCAGGGGGCTGGTCCCTACAATGAGCAGTTCTTC
V: TRBV12-3/TRBV12-4; J: TRBJ1-2; size: medium-sized; D: TRBD1; CDR3: CASSYYPDRGSSYGYTF; DNA: TGTGCCAGCAGTTATTACCCCGACAGGGGCTCTTCCTATGGCTACACCTTC
V: TRBV5-1; J: TRBJ2-7; size: medium-sized; D: -; CDR3: CATRPGLASNEQYF; DNA: TGCGCCACCAGACCGGGACTGGCATCGAACGAGCAGTACTTC
V: TRBV13; J: TRBJ1-6; size: large; D: TRBD1; CDR3: CASSTGTGRDSPLHF; DNA: TGTGCCAGCAGCACGGGGACAGGGAGGGATTCACCCCTCCACTTT
V: TRBV2; J: TRBJ2-2; size: medium-sized; D: -; CDR3: CASSVVWGTGELFF; DNA: TGTGCCAGCAGTGTGGTATGGGGGACCGGGGAGCTGTTTTTT
V: TRBV20-1; J: TRBJ2-3; size: medium-sized; D: TRBD2; CDR3: CSARVAGVRDTQYF; DNA: TGCAGTGCTAGAGTGGCGGGAGTACGAGATACGCAGTATTTT
V: TRBV25-1; J: TRBJ1-2; size: medium-sized; D: -; CDR3: CASSETEIYGYTF; DNA: TGTGCCAGCAGTGAAACCGAGATCTATGGCTACACCTTC
V: TRBV2; J: TRBJ1-1; size: medium-sized; D: -; CDR3: CASSLDGWNTEAFF; DNA: TGTGCCAGCAGTCTGGACGGCTGGAACACTGAAGCTTTCTTT
V: TRBV12-2; J: TRBJ1-1; size: -; D: -; CDR3: CASAPSVDTEAFF; DNA: TGTGCAAGTGCCCCAAGTGTGGACACTGAAGCTTTCTTT
V: TRBV28; J: TRBJ1-1; size: medium-sized; D: -; CDR3: CASSLGRRTEAFF; DNA: TGTGCCAGCAGTTTGGGGAGACGCACTGAAGCTTTCTTT
V: TRBV5-1; J: TRBJ1-4; size: large; D: -; CDR3: CASSLGRKNEKLFF; DNA: TGCGCCAGCAGCTTGGGCAGGAAGAATGAAAAACTGTTTTTT
V: TRBV7-6; J: TRBJ2-6; size: few; D: -; CDR3: CASSLSEGTGANVLTF; DNA: TGTGCCAGCAGCTTATCCGAGGGGACTGGGGCCAACGTCCTGACTTTC
V: TRBV11-2; J: TRBJ1-2; size: -; D: -; CDR3: CASSLSGQILLHGYTF; DNA: TGTGCCAGCAGCTTATCAGGACAGATACTTCTACATGGCTACACCTTC
V: TRBV2; J: TRBJ1-1; size: medium-sized; D: -; CDR3: CASSAGQNTEAFF; DNA: TGTGCCAGCAGTGCTGGACAGAACACTGAAGCTTTCTTT
V: TRBV7-3; J: TRBJ2-2; size: large; D: -; CDR3: CASSSDSSGELFF; DNA: TGTGCCAGCAGCTCCGACTCGTCCGGGGAGCTGTTTTTT
V: TRBV6-5; J: TRBJ2-3; size: medium-sized; D: -; CDR3: CASSYGGPTDTQYF; DNA: TGTGCCAGCAGTTACGGGGGGCCCACAGATACGCAGTATTTT